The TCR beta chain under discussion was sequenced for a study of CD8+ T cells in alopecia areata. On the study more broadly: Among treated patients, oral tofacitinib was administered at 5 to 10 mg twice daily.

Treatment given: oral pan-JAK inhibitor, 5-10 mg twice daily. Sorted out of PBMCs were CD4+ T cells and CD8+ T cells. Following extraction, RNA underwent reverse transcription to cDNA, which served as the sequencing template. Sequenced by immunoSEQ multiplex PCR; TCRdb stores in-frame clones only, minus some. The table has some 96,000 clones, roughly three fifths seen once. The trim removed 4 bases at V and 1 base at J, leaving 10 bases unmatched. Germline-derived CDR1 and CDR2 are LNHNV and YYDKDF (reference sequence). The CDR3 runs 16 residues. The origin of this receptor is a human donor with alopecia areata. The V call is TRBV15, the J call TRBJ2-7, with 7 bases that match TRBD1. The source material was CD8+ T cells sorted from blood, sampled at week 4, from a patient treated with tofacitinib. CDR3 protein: CATSITGTETSYEQYF. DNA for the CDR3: TGTGCCACCAGCATAACCGGGACAGAGACTTCCTACGAGCAGTACTTC.